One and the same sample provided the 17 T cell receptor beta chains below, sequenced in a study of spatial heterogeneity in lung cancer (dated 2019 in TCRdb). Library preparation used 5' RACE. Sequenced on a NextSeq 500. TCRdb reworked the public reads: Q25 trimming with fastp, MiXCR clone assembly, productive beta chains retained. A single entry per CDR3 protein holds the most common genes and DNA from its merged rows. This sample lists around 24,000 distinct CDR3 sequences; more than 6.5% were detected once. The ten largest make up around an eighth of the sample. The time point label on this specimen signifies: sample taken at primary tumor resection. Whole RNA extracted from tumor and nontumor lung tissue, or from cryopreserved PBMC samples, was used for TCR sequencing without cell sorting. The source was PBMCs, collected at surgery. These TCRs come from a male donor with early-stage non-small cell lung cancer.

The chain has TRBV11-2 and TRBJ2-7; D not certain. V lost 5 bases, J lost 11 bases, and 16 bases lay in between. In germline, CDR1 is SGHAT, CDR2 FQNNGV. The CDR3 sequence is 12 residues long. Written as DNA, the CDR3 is TGTGCCAGCAGCCCCGGATCCCCTGATGAGTACTTC. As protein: CASSPGSPDEYF.

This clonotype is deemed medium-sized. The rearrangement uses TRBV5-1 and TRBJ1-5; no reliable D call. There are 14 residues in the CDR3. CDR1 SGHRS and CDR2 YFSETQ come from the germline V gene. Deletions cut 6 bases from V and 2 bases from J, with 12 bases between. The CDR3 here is CASTNLPGNQPQHF. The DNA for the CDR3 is TGCGCCAGCACCAATCTTCCAGGCAATCAGCCCCAGCATTTT.

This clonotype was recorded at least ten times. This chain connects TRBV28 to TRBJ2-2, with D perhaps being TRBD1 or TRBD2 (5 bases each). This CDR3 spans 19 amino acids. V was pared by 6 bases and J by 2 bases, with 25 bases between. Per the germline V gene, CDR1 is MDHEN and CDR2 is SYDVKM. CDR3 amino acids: CASSGRGGQGNLNTGELFF. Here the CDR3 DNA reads TGTGCCAGCAGCGGACGGGGTGGGCAGGGAAACCTTAACACCGGGGAGCTGTTTTTT.

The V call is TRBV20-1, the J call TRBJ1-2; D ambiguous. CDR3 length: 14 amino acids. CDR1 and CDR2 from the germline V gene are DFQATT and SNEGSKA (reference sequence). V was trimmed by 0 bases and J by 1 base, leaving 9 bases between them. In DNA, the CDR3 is TGCAGTGCTAGAGACCACAGACATAACTATGGCTACACCTTC. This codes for CSARDHRHNYGYTF.

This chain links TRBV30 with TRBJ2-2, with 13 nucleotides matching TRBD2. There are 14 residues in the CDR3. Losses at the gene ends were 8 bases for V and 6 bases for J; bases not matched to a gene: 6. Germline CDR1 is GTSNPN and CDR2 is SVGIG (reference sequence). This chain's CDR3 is CARRLAGGPGELFF. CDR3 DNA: TGTGCCCGCCGACTAGCGGGAGGACCCGGGGAGCTGTTTTTT.

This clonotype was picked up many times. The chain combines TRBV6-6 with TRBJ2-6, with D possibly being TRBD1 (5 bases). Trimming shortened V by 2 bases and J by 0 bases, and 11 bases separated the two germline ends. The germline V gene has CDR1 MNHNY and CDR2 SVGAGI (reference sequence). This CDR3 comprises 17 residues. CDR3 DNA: TGTGCCAGCAGTTACCGCAGGGATCCCTCTGGGGCCAACGTCCTGACTTTC. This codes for CASSYRRDPSGANVLTF.

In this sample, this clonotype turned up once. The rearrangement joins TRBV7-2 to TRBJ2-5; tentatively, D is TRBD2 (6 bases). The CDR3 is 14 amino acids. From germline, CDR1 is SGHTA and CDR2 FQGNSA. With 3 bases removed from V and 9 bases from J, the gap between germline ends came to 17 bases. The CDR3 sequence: CASSFGGNRIAQYF. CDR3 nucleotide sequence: TGTGCCAGCAGCTTTGGAGGGAATCGAATAGCCCAGTACTTC.

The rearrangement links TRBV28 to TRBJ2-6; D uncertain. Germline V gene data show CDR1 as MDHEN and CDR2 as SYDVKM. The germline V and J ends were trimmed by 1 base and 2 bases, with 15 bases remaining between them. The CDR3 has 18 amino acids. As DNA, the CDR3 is TGTGCCAGCAGTTTATTGGGGAACAGAAAAGCTGGGGCCAACGTCCTGACTTTC. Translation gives CASSLLGNRKAGANVLTF. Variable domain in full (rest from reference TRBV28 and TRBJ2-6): DVKVTQSSRYLVKRTGEKVFLECVQDMDHENMFWYRQDPGLGLRLIYFSYDVKMKEKGDIPEGYSVSREKKERFSLILESASTNQTSMYLCASSLLGNRKAGANVLTFGAGSRLTVL.

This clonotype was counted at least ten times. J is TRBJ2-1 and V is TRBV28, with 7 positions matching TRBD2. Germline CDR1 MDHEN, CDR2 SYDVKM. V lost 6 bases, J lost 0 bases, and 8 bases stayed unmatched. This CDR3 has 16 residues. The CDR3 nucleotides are TGTGCCAGCAGGGGAGCGGGAAGTCGCTCCTACAATGAGCAGTTCTTC. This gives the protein CASRGAGSRSYNEQFF.

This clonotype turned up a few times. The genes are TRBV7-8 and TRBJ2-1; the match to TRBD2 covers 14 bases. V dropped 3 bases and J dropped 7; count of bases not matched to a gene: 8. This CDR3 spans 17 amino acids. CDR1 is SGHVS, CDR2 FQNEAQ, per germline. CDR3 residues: CASSFGTSGSFGNEQFF. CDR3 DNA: TGTGCCAGCAGCTTCGGGACTAGCGGGAGTTTTGGAAATGAGCAGTTCTTC.

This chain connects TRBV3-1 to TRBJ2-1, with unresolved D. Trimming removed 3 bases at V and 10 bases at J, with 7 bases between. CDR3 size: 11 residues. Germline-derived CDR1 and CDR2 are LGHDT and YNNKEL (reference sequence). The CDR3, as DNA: TGTGCCAGCAGCCAGTACGGGGAGCAGTTCTTC. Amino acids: CASSQYGEQFF.

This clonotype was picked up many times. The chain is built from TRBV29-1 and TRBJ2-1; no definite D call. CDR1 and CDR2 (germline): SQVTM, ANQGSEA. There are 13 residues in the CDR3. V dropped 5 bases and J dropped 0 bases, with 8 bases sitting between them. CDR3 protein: CSVKIGSYNEQFF. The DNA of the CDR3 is TGCAGCGTTAAAATAGGCTCCTACAATGAGCAGTTCTTC.

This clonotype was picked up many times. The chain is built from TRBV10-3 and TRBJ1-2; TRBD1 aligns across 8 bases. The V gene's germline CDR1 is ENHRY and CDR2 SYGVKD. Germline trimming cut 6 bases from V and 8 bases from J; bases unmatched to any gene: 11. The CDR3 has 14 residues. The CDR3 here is CAIRILDREEGYTF. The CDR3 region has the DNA TGTGCCATCAGAATATTGGACAGGGAAGAGGGCTACACCTTC.

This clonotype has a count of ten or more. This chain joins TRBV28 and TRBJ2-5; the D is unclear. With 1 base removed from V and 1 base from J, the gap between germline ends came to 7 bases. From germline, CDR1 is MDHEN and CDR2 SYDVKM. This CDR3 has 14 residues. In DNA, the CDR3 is TGTGCCAGCAGTTTATCGTGGGGCCAAGAGACCCAGTACTTC. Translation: CASSLSWGQETQYF.

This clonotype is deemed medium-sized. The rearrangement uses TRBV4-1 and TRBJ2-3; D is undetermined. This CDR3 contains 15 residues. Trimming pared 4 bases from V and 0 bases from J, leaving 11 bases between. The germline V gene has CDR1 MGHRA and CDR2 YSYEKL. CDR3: CASSLRTDSTDTQYF. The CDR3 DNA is TGCGCCAGCAGCCTTCGTACCGATAGCACAGATACGCAGTATTTT.

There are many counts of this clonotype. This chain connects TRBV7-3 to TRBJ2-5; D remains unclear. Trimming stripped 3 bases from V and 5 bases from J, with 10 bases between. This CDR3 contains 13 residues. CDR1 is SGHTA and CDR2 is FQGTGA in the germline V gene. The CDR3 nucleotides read TGTGCCAGCAGCTTTTCCACGACGGAGACCCAGTACTTC. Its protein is CASSFSTTETQYF.

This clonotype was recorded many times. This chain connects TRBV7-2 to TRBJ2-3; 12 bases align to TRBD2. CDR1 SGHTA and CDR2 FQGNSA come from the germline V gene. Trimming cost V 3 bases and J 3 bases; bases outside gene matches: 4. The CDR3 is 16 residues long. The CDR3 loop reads CASSFRLAGETDTQYF. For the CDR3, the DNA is TGTGCCAGCAGCTTCCGACTAGCGGGAGAGACAGATACGCAGTATTTT.